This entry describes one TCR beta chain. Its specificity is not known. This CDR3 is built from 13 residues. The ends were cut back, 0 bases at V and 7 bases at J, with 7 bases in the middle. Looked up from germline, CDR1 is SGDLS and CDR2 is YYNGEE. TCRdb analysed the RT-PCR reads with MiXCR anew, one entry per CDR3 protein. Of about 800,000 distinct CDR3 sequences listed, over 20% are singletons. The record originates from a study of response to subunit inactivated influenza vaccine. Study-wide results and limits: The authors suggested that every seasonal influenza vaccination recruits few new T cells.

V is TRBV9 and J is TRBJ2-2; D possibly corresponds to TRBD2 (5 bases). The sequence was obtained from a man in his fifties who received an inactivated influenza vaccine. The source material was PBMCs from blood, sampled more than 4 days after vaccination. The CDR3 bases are TGTGCCAGCAGCGTAGGGGAGATCGGGGAGCTGTTTTTT. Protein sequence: CASSVGEIGELFF.